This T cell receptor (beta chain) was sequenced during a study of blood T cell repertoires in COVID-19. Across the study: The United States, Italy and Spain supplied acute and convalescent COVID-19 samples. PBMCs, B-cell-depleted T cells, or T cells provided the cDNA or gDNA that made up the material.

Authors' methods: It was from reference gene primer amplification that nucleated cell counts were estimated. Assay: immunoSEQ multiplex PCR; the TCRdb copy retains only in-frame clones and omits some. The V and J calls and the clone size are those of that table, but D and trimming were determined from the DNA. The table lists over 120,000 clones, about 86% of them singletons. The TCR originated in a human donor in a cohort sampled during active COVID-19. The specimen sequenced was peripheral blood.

The CDR3 here is CASSPLGQARGEQYF. The CDR3 DNA sequence: TGTGCCAGCTCACCACTGGGACAGGCTAGGGGCGAGCAGTACTTC. The chain links TRBV18 to TRBJ2-7; 8 bases map to TRBD1. There are 15 residues in the CDR3. CDR1 and CDR2 (germline): KGHSH, LQKENI. Trimming removed 1 base from V and 6 bases from J; junction bases left unmatched: 8.